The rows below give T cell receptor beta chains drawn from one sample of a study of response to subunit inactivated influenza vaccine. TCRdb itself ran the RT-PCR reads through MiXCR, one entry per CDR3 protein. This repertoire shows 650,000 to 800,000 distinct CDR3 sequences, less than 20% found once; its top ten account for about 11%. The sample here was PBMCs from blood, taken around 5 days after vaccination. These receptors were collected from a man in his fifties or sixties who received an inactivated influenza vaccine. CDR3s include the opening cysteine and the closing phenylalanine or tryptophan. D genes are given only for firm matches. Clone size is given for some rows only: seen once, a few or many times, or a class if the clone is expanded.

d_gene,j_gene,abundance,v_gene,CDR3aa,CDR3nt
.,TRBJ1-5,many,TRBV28,CASSFGVGDQPQHF,TGTGCCAGCAGTTTCGGGGTAGGGGATCAGCCCCAGCATTTT
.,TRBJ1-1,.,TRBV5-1,CASSPLRAGMNTEAFF,TGCGCCAGCAGCCCCCTTCGGGCGGGGATGAACACTGAAGCTTTCTTT
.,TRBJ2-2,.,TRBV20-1,CSARDEVTVNTGELFF,TGCAGTGCTAGAGATGAGGTCACAGTGAACACCGGGGAGCTGTTTTTT
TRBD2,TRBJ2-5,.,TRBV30,CAWNGGQETQYF,TGTGCCTGGAACGGGGGGCAAGAGACCCAGTACTTC
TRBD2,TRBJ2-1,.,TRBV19,CASSSRTAGEFF,TGTGCCAGTAGTAGTCGGACTGCGGGAGAGTTCTTC
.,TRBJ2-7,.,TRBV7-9,CASSYDVGSYEQYF,TGTGCCAGCAGCTACGACGTCGGCTCCTACGAGCAGTACTTC
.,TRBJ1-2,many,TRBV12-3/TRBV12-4,CASSPRGQYGYTF,TGTGCCAGCAGTCCCCGCGGACAGTATGGCTACACCTTC
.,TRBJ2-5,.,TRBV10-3,CAISDQDYNFQETQYF,TGTGCCATCAGTGACCAGGATTATAATTTCCAAGAGACCCAGTACTTC
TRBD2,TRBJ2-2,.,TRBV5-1,CASRTSGTNRDTGELFF,TGCGCCAGCAGAACTAGCGGGACAAATCGTGACACCGGGGAGCTGTTTTTT
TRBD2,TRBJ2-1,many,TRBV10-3,CAIRASGGYEQFF,TGTGCCATCAGGGCTAGCGGGGGCTATGAGCAGTTCTTC
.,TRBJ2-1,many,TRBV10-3,CAIRENSGMLEEQFF,TGTGCCATCAGGGAGAATAGCGGAATGTTAGAGGAGCAGTTCTTC
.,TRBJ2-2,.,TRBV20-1,CSARSWDKNTGELFF,TGCAGTGCTAGGTCCTGGGACAAGAACACCGGGGAGCTGTTTTTT
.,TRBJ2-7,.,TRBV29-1,CSVEVGDGYEQYF,TGCAGCGTTGAGGTAGGGGACGGCTACGAGCAGTACTTC
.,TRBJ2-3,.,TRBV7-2,CASSLVFASDTQYF,TGTGCCAGCAGCTTAGTATTTGCATCAGATACGCAGTATTTT
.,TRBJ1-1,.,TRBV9,CASSVGVKDTEAFF,TGTGCCAGCAGCGTAGGGGTAAAGGACACTGAAGCTTTCTTT
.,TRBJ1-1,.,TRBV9,CASSPPGNLNTEAFF,TGTGCCAGCAGCCCCCCCGGGAACCTGAACACTGAAGCTTTCTTT
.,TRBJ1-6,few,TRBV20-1,CSARRDVTISSYNSPLHF,TGCAGTGCTAGGAGGGACGTCACGATTAGCTCCTATAATTCACCCCTCCACTTT
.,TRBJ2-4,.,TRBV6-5,CASSVTPGAAKNIQYF,TGTGCCAGCTCAGTTACCCCGGGGGCGGCCAAAAACATTCAGTACTTC
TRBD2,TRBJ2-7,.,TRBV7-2,CASSLGSSGRAAYEQYF,TGTGCCAGCAGCTTAGGGTCCAGCGGGAGGGCCGCCTACGAGCAGTACTTC
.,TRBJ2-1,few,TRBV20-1,CSAILLGTKNNEQFF,TGCAGTGCTATCCTCCTTGGGACCAAAAACAATGAGCAGTTCTTC
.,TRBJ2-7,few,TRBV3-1,CASSQSQLSSYEQYF,TGTGCCAGCAGCCAATCCCAGCTGAGCTCCTACGAGCAGTACTTC
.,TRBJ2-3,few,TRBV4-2,CASSRDDNTDTQYF,TGTGCCAGCAGTCGGGACGACAACACAGATACGCAGTATTTT
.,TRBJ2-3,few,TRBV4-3,CASSQEPANADTQYF,TGCGCCAGCAGCCAAGAACCCGCGAACGCAGATACGCAGTATTTT
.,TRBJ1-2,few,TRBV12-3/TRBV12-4,CASSLGGTFNYGYTF,TGTGCCAGCAGTTTAGGAGGCACCTTTAACTATGGCTACACCTTC
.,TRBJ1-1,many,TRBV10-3,CAISGDLNTEAFF,TGTGCCATCAGTGGGGACCTGAACACTGAAGCTTTCTTT
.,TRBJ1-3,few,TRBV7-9,CASSSPPRLGNTIYF,TGTGCCAGCAGCTCCCCGCCCCGATTAGGAAACACCATATATTTT
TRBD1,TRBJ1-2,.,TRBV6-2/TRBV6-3,CASSFPGQGGYTF,TGTGCCAGCAGTTTCCCGGGACAGGGTGGCTACACCTTC
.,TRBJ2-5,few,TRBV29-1,CSVIRGLETQYF,TGCAGCGTTATCCGGGGGTTGGAGACCCAGTACTTC
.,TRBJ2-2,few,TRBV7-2,CASSLAQGFGGELFF,TGTGCCAGCAGCTTAGCCCAGGGATTCGGCGGGGAGCTGTTTTTT
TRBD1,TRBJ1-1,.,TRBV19,CASSIRTGKTEAFF,TGTGCCAGTAGTATCCGGACAGGTAAAACTGAAGCTTTCTTT
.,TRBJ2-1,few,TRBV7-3,CASSLSSELYSYNEQFF,TGTGCCAGCAGCTTAAGTAGCGAACTGTACTCCTACAATGAGCAGTTCTTC
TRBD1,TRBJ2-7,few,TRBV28,CASSLGQADEQYF,TGTGCCAGCAGTCTGGGACAGGCTGACGAGCAGTACTTC
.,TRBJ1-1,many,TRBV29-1,CSVGRTVNTEAFF,TGCAGCGTGGGCAGGACAGTGAACACTGAAGCTTTCTTT
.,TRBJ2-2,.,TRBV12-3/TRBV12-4,CASSFVQEGTGELFF,TGTGCCAGCAGTTTCGTCCAGGAGGGAACCGGGGAGCTGTTTTTT
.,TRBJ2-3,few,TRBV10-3,CAISEGVAASTDTQYF,TGTGCCATCAGTGAGGGAGTCGCGGCGAGCACAGATACGCAGTATTTT
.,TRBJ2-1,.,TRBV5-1,CASSLAQVNEQFF,TGCGCCAGCAGCTTGGCACAGGTCAATGAGCAGTTCTTC
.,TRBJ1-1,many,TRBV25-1,CASSEVGPQNTEAFF,TGTGCCAGCAGTGAAGTGGGACCGCAGAACACTGAAGCTTTCTTT
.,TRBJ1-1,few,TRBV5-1,CASSSIGGATTEAFF,TGCGCCAGCAGCTCTATTGGGGGGGCGACGACTGAAGCTTTCTTT
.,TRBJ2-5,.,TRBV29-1,CSAPRHPGEETQYF,TGCAGCGCCCCCCGGCACCCGGGGGAAGAGACCCAGTACTTC
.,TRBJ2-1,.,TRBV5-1,CASSLNGGALYNEQFF,TGCGCCAGCAGCTTGAATGGGGGGGCTCTATACAATGAGCAGTTCTTC
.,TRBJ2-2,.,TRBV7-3,CASSYAIAKDTGELFF,TGTGCCAGCAGCTACGCAATTGCCAAAGACACCGGGGAGCTGTTTTTT
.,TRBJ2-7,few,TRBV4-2,CASGPGLLYEQYF,TGTGCCAGCGGCCCCGGGCTCCTCTACGAGCAGTACTTC
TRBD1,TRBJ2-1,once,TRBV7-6,CASSLKTGGYEQFF,TGTGCCAGCAGCTTAAAGACAGGGGGCTATGAGCAGTTCTTC
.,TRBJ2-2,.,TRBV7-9,CASSSSGQTRLTGELFF,.
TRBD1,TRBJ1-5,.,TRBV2,CASRPRTGARQPQHF,TGTGCCAGCAGACCTAGGACAGGGGCCCGACAGCCCCAGCATTTT
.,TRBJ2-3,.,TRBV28,CASSLLDRFLSSTDTQYF,TGTGCCAGCAGTTTGCTCGACCGGTTTCTATCTAGCACAGATACGCAGTATTTT
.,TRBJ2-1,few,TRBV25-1,CASSESVGNSYNEQFF,TGTGCCAGCAGTGAATCAGTGGGGAACTCCTACAATGAGCAGTTCTTC
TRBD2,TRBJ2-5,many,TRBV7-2,CASSRTSAQETQYF,TGTGCCAGCAGCCGGACTAGCGCTCAAGAGACCCAGTACTTC
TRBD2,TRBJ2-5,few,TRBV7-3,CASSASGSSKTQYF,TGTGCCAGCAGCGCTAGCGGGAGTTCGAAGACCCAGTACTTC
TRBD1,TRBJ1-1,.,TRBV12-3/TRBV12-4,CASSLAANRGLRMNTEAFF,TGTGCCAGCAGTTTAGCCGCGAACAGGGGACTCCGAATGAACACTGAAGCTTTCTTT
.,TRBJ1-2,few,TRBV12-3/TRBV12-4,CASSRMGANYGYTF,TGTGCCAGCAGCCGCATGGGAGCTAACTATGGCTACACCTTC
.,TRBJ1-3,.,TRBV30,CAWSGQGLNTIYF,TGTGCCTGGAGTGGTCAGGGCCTCAACACCATATATTTT
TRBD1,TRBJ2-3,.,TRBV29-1,CSARDSQIAPDTQYF,TGCAGCGCCAGGGACAGCCAGATCGCACCAGATACGCAGTATTTT
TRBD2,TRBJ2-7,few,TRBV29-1,CSAGEGYEQYF,TGCAGCGCCGGGGAGGGCTACGAGCAGTACTTC
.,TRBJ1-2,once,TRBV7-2,CASSHSGTASFYGYTF,TGTGCCAGCAGCCATTCCGGGACGGCCTCCTTCTATGGCTACACCTTC
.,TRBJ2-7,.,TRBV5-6,CASSFVGTYEQYF,TGTGCCAGCAGCTTCGTTGGCACCTACGAGCAGTACTTC
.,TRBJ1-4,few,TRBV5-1,CASSRPGTNEKLFF,TGCGCCAGCAGTCGACCTGGCACTAATGAAAAACTGTTTTTT